This T cell receptor beta chain was retrieved from a study of vaccination effects on CD4 cells after COVID-19. General study findings and limits: Marked clonal contraction was seen in infection- and vaccine-induced clones late after vaccination.

Repertoires were generated with immunoSEQ multiplex PCR, while TCRdb's copy carries only in-frame clones and drops some. Counted here are 74,000 or so clones, 80% occurring once; the ten biggest clones make up 10% to 15%. ViraFEST expansion of antigen-specific CD4+ T cells with viral peptide pools preceded sequencing. Following culture for about 11 days, CD4+ T cells were isolated. The vaccine recipients had no prior SARS-CoV-2 infection, with negative nucleocapsid antibodies. With regard to this clone: Its specificity is not known.

V shed 11 bases and J shed 10 bases, with 20 bases lying between them. Germline CDR1 and CDR2: SEHNR and FQNEAQ (reference sequence). This CDR3 has 12 residues. Sequenced material: CD4+ T cells from PBMCs cultured with SARS-CoV-2 spike peptides, taken before COVID-19 vaccination. The V and J genes are TRBV7-9 and TRBJ1-2; D unresolved. The clonotype comes from a human donor who received a COVID-19 vaccine. CDR3 protein: CAAHLEGLAYTF. CDR3 coding DNA: TGTGCCGCCCACTTGGAGGGTTTAGCCTACACCTTC.